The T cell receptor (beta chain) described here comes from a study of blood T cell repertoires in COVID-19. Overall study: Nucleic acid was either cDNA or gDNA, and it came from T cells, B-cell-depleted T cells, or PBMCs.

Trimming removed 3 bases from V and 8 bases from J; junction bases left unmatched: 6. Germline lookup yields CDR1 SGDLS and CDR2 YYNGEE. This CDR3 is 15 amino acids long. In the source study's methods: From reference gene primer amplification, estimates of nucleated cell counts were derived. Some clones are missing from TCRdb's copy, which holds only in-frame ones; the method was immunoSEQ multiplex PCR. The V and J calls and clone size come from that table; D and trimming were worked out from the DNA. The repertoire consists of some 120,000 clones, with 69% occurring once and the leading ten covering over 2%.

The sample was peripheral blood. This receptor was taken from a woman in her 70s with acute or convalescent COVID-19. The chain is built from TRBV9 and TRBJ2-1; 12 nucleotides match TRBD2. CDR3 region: CASSGASGGAHEQFF. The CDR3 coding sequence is TGTGCCAGCAGCGGAGCTAGCGGGGGGGCGCATGAGCAGTTCTTC.